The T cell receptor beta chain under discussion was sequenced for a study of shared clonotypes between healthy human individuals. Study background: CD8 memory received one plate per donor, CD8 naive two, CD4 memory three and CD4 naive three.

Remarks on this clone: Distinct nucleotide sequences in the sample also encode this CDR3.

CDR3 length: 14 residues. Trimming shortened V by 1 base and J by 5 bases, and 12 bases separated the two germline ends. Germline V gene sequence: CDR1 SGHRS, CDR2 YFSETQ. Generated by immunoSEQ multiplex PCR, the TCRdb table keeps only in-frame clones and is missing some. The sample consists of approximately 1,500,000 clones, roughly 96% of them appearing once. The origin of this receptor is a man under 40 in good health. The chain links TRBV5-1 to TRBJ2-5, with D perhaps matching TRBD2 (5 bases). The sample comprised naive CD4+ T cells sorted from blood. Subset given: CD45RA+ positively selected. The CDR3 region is CASSLFLREETQYF. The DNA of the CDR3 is TGCGCCAGCAGCTTGTTTTTAAGGGAGGAGACCCAGTACTTC.